This T cell receptor (beta chain) was observed in a study of T cell repertoires in cytomegalovirus infection. Study findings and constraints: HLA-C-restricted CMV clonotypes gave the most frequent clonotype in two of eight donors.

This clonotype was picked up many times. No antigen is known for it. V was trimmed by 0 bases and J by 4 bases, leaving 11 bases between them. The germline V gene encodes CDR1 SGHNT and CDR2 YYREEE (reference sequence). CDR3 length: 15 residues. MiXCR, run by TCRdb on the reads, gives a single entry per CDR3 protein. The sample includes approximately 240,000 distinct CDR3 sequences, 12% of them seen just once. J is TRBJ1-5 and V is TRBV5-4, with D possibly matching TRBD1 (5 bases). The receptor's source is a human donor in good health (CMV status not recorded). Some clones in this sample may be carry-over from other donors' samples. The sample taken for sequencing was PBMCs. CDR3 sequence: CASSLEPEGNQPQHF. For the CDR3, the DNA is TGTGCCAGCAGCTTGGAACCGGAGGGGAATCAGCCCCAGCATTTT.